This is a list of T cell receptor beta chains from one sample in a study of neurological immune-mediated disorders. Each CDR3 protein gets one entry after TCRdb re-called the 5' RACE reads with MiXCR. This sample has roughly 43,000 distinct CDR3 sequences; about 2% occur once, and the top ten carry roughly 2.1%. Input material: PBMCs. Receptor source: a woman aged 40 to 50 with multiple sclerosis. The CDR3 runs from the conserved cysteine through the conserved F or W. D genes are given only for firm matches. Clone size appears in some rows only: once, few, many, or a class for an expanded clone.

CDR3nt: TGTGCCACCTTATGGAAGGGGGTCAACACTGAAGCTTTCTTT
CDR3aa: CATLWKGVNTEAFF
abundance: many
len: 14
d_gene: .
v_gene: TRBV24-1
j_gene: TRBJ1-1

CDR3nt: TGCAGTGCCGTATTCCGCTGGCCACAAGAGACCCAGTACTTC
CDR3aa: CSAVFRWPQETQYF
abundance: many
len: 14
d_gene: .
v_gene: TRBV20-1
j_gene: TRBJ2-5

CDR3nt: TGCGCCAGCAGCTTGGTTCCCACAGTCCTTACCACAGATACGCAGTATTTT
CDR3aa: CASSLVPTVLTTDTQYF
abundance: many
len: 17
d_gene: .
v_gene: TRBV5-1
j_gene: TRBJ2-3

CDR3nt: TGCAGTGCTAGCCCTAGCCCCCGAACAGATACGCAGTATTTT
CDR3aa: CSASPSPRTDTQYF
abundance: many
len: 14
d_gene: .
v_gene: TRBV20-1
j_gene: TRBJ2-3

CDR3nt: TGTGCCAGCAGCCCCGGGTCACAGGGCTACGAGCAGTACTTC
CDR3aa: CASSPGSQGYEQYF
abundance: many
len: 14
d_gene: .
v_gene: TRBV7-6
j_gene: TRBJ2-7

CDR3nt: TGTGCCAGCAGCCTTAGCGGGGGGGGCCAAGAGACCCAGTACTTC
CDR3aa: CASSLSGGGQETQYF
abundance: many
len: 15
d_gene: TRBD2
v_gene: TRBV4-2
j_gene: TRBJ2-5

CDR3nt: TGCGCCAGCAGCTTGGGGGCAGGAGAGACCCAGTACTTC
CDR3aa: CASSLGAGETQYF
abundance: many
len: 13
d_gene: .
v_gene: TRBV5-1
j_gene: TRBJ2-5

CDR3nt: TGTGCCAGCAAGATTGGAATCTCTGGGGCCAACGTCCTGACTTTC
CDR3aa: CASKIGISGANVLTF
abundance: many
len: 15
d_gene: .
v_gene: TRBV5-5
j_gene: TRBJ2-6

CDR3nt: TGCGCCAGCAGCTTGGTAGACTCGACGAACACTGAAGCTTTCTTT
CDR3aa: CASSLVDSTNTEAFF
abundance: many
len: 15
d_gene: .
v_gene: TRBV5-1
j_gene: TRBJ1-1

CDR3nt: TGCAGCGCTAGAGATGGGGTCCCGCTTGAAGAAAAACTGTTTTTT
CDR3aa: CSARDGVPLEEKLFF
abundance: many
len: 15
d_gene: .
v_gene: TRBV20-1
j_gene: TRBJ1-4

CDR3nt: TGTGCCAGCAGCTTTGGTGGGGGCCACGAGCAGTACTTC
CDR3aa: CASSFGGGHEQYF
abundance: many
len: 13
d_gene: .
v_gene: TRBV11-2
j_gene: TRBJ2-7

CDR3nt: TGCAGTGCAGTGGGCAGGGGGAACTACGAGCAGTACTTC
CDR3aa: CSAVGRGNYEQYF
abundance: many
len: 13
d_gene: TRBD1
v_gene: TRBV20-1
j_gene: TRBJ2-7

CDR3nt: .
CDR3aa: CASSFYICSARVFGGSSYNEQFF
abundance: .
len: 23
d_gene: .
v_gene: TRBV5-1
j_gene: TRBJ2-1

CDR3nt: TGTGCCAGCAGCGTAGCCCAGGGGGCTGGTGAGCAGTTCTTC
CDR3aa: CASSVAQGAGEQFF
abundance: many
len: 14
d_gene: TRBD1
v_gene: TRBV9
j_gene: TRBJ2-1

CDR3nt: TGCAGTGCTGGAGAAAGACAGGGATGGAATGAGCAGTTCTTC
CDR3aa: CSAGERQGWNEQFF
abundance: many
len: 14
d_gene: TRBD1
v_gene: TRBV20-1
j_gene: TRBJ2-1

CDR3nt: TGTGCCAGCAGCCTACTAGAGACAGATACGCAGTATTTT
CDR3aa: CASSLLETDTQYF
abundance: many
len: 13
d_gene: .
v_gene: TRBV9
j_gene: TRBJ2-3

CDR3nt: TGCGCCAGCAGCTTGCGTGTGGCTGGGGCCAACGTCCTGACTTTC
CDR3aa: CASSLRVAGANVLTF
abundance: many
len: 15
d_gene: .
v_gene: TRBV5-1
j_gene: TRBJ2-6

CDR3nt: TGCGCCAGCAATAGGGCAGTTGACAATGAGCAGTTCTTC
CDR3aa: CASNRAVDNEQFF
abundance: many
len: 13
d_gene: .
v_gene: TRBV5-1
j_gene: TRBJ2-1

CDR3nt: TGCGCCAGCTCCCTGCCCCAGGGCTATGAGCAGTTCTTC
CDR3aa: CASSLPQGYEQFF
abundance: many
len: 13
d_gene: .
v_gene: TRBV5-1
j_gene: TRBJ2-1

CDR3nt: TGCGCCAGCAGCTTGGGAGCGGGGGAAAGTCAGCCCCAGCATTTT
CDR3aa: CASSLGAGESQPQHF
abundance: many
len: 15
d_gene: .
v_gene: TRBV5-1
j_gene: TRBJ1-5

CDR3nt: TGTGCCAGCAGTTCCCCGACAGGTACGGGGGAGCCCCAGCATTTT
CDR3aa: CASSSPTGTGEPQHF
abundance: many
len: 15
d_gene: .
v_gene: TRBV12-3/TRBV12-4
j_gene: TRBJ1-5

CDR3nt: TGTGCCGCCCAGGACAGGGATACCGGGGAGCTGTTTTTT
CDR3aa: CAAQDRDTGELFF
abundance: many
len: 13
d_gene: TRBD1
v_gene: TRBV12-3/TRBV12-4
j_gene: TRBJ2-2

CDR3nt: TGCAGTGCTAGAAGGGGCGGGGGCATAACCGGGGAGCTGTTTTTT
CDR3aa: CSARRGGGITGELFF
abundance: many
len: 15
d_gene: .
v_gene: TRBV20-1
j_gene: TRBJ2-2

CDR3nt: TGTGCCAGCAGCCAAGATCGGGACGGAGAGACCCAGTACTTC
CDR3aa: CASSQDRDGETQYF
abundance: many
len: 14
d_gene: .
v_gene: TRBV3-1
j_gene: TRBJ2-5

CDR3nt: TGCAGTGCTAGGAGGACAGCCAGTCGCACAGATACGCAGTATTTT
CDR3aa: CSARRTASRTDTQYF
abundance: many
len: 15
d_gene: .
v_gene: TRBV20-1
j_gene: TRBJ2-3

CDR3nt: TGCGCCAGCAGCCCCCAGGCGTCCCAGCTTTGGGGCTACACCTTC
CDR3aa: CASSPQASQLWGYTF
abundance: many
len: 15
d_gene: .
v_gene: TRBV4-1
j_gene: TRBJ1-2

CDR3nt: TGTGCCAGCAGCATTGGCGGGGATGAAGCTTTCTTT
CDR3aa: CASSIGGDEAFF
abundance: many
len: 12
d_gene: .
v_gene: TRBV2
j_gene: TRBJ1-1

CDR3nt: TGTGCCAGTAGTAACAGGTCCTGGAGCACAGATACGCAGTATTTT
CDR3aa: CASSNRSWSTDTQYF
abundance: many
len: 15
d_gene: .
v_gene: TRBV19
j_gene: TRBJ2-3

CDR3nt: TGTGCCAGCAGCGGTGGGGGGACTGGAAACACCATATATTTT
CDR3aa: CASSGGGTGNTIYF
abundance: .
len: 14
d_gene: .
v_gene: TRBV3-1
j_gene: TRBJ1-3

CDR3nt: TGTGCCAGCAGCTTAGCGGGGACAGGGGGAAGAGGCTACACCTTC
CDR3aa: CASSLAGTGGRGYTF
abundance: many
len: 15
d_gene: TRBD1
v_gene: TRBV7-2
j_gene: TRBJ1-2

CDR3nt: TGCAGTGCTCCTCGGACAGGGGGAAACGAGCAGTACTTC
CDR3aa: CSAPRTGGNEQYF
abundance: many
len: 13
d_gene: TRBD1
v_gene: TRBV20-1
j_gene: TRBJ2-7

CDR3nt: TGTGCCAGCACCCTTGCGGGGGGGCTCGGAGAGACCCAGTACTTC
CDR3aa: CASTLAGGLGETQYF
abundance: many
len: 15
d_gene: TRBD2
v_gene: TRBV7-2
j_gene: TRBJ2-5

CDR3nt: TGTGCCAGCATCCTCTGGTGGGGTACTGAAGCTTTCTTT
CDR3aa: CASILWWGTEAFF
abundance: many
len: 13
d_gene: .
v_gene: TRBV12-3/TRBV12-4
j_gene: TRBJ1-1

CDR3nt: TGTGCCAGCAGCTTTGAGGTATACAATGAGCAGTTCTTC
CDR3aa: CASSFEVYNEQFF
abundance: .
len: 13
d_gene: .
v_gene: TRBV7-6
j_gene: TRBJ2-1

CDR3nt: TGTGCCAGCAGCTCTGCGGGAAGCTCCTACAATGAGCAGTTCTTC
CDR3aa: CASSSAGSSYNEQFF
abundance: many
len: 15
d_gene: .
v_gene: TRBV7-2
j_gene: TRBJ2-1

CDR3nt: TGCGCCAGCAGCTTGGACAGGGCCACCGGGGAGCTGTTTTTT
CDR3aa: CASSLDRATGELFF
abundance: many
len: 14
d_gene: .
v_gene: TRBV5-1
j_gene: TRBJ2-2

CDR3nt: TGTGCCATCAGTGACCAGCGACTCATGAACACTGAAGCTTTCTTT
CDR3aa: CAISDQRLMNTEAFF
abundance: many
len: 15
d_gene: .
v_gene: TRBV10-3
j_gene: TRBJ1-1

CDR3nt: TGTGCCAGCAGCTTAGGGGCACAAAATCAGCCCCAGCATTTT
CDR3aa: CASSLGAQNQPQHF
abundance: many
len: 14
d_gene: .
v_gene: TRBV7-2
j_gene: TRBJ1-5

CDR3nt: TGCGCCAGCAGCCCAAGACAGGGCACCTTCGACTACGAGCAGTACTTC
CDR3aa: CASSPRQGTFDYEQYF
abundance: many
len: 16
d_gene: TRBD1
v_gene: TRBV5-1
j_gene: TRBJ2-7

CDR3nt: TGCAGCGTTCGGACAGGGTCCTACAATGAGCAGTTCTTC
CDR3aa: CSVRTGSYNEQFF
abundance: many
len: 13
d_gene: TRBD1
v_gene: TRBV29-1
j_gene: TRBJ2-1

CDR3nt: TGTGCCAGCAGTTACGTTCGGGAAAAACTGTTTTTT
CDR3aa: CASSYVREKLFF
abundance: many
len: 12
d_gene: .
v_gene: TRBV6-6
j_gene: TRBJ1-4

CDR3nt: TGCGCCAGCAGCTTGGCCACAGGCTCCCGCTCTGGGGCCAACGTCCTGACTTTC
CDR3aa: CASSLATGSRSGANVLTF
abundance: many
len: 18
d_gene: .
v_gene: TRBV5-1
j_gene: TRBJ2-6

CDR3nt: TGTGCCAGCAGTTCCGGACAGGGAAGGGATACCGGGGAGCTGTTTTTT
CDR3aa: CASSSGQGRDTGELFF
abundance: many
len: 16
d_gene: TRBD1
v_gene: TRBV27
j_gene: TRBJ2-2

CDR3nt: TGCAGTGCTAGGGACGGGTTGCGAAGCCGTTCACCCCTCCACTTT
CDR3aa: CSARDGLRSRSPLHF
abundance: many
len: 15
d_gene: .
v_gene: TRBV20-1
j_gene: TRBJ1-6

CDR3nt: TGCGCCAGCAGCGGGACGACCGGGATGAACACTGAAGCTTTCTTT
CDR3aa: CASSGTTGMNTEAFF
abundance: many
len: 15
d_gene: .
v_gene: TRBV5-1
j_gene: TRBJ1-1

CDR3nt: TGCGCCAGCAGCTTTAGCGGGGGGAGCCCAGATACGCAGTATTTT
CDR3aa: CASSFSGGSPDTQYF
abundance: many
len: 15
d_gene: TRBD2
v_gene: TRBV5-1
j_gene: TRBJ2-3

CDR3nt: TGTGCCAGCAGAGACAGGGCTGGAAACACCATATATTTT
CDR3aa: CASRDRAGNTIYF
abundance: many
len: 13
d_gene: TRBD1
v_gene: TRBV5-5
j_gene: TRBJ1-3

CDR3nt: TGCGCCAGCAGAACGACAGTAAACTATGGCTACACCTTC
CDR3aa: CASRTTVNYGYTF
abundance: many
len: 13
d_gene: .
v_gene: TRBV5-1
j_gene: TRBJ1-2